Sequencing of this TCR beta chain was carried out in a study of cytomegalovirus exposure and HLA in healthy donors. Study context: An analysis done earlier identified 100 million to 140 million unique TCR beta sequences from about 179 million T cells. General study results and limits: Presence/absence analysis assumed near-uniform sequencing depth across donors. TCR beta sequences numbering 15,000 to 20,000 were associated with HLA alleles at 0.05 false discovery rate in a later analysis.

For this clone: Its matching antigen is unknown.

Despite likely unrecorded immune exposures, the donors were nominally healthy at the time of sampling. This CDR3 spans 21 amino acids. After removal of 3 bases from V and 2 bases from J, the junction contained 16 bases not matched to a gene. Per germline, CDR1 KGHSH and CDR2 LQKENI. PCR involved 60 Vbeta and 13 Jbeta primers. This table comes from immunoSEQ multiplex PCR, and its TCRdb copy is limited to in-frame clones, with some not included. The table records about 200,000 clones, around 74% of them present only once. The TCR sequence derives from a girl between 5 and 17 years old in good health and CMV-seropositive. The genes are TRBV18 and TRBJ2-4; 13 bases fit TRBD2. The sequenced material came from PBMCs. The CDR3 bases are TGTGCCAGCTCACCGCCGCCCGCGACTAGCGGGGGGCTCGTGACCAAAAACATTCAGTACTTC. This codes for CASSPPPATSGGLVTKNIQYF.